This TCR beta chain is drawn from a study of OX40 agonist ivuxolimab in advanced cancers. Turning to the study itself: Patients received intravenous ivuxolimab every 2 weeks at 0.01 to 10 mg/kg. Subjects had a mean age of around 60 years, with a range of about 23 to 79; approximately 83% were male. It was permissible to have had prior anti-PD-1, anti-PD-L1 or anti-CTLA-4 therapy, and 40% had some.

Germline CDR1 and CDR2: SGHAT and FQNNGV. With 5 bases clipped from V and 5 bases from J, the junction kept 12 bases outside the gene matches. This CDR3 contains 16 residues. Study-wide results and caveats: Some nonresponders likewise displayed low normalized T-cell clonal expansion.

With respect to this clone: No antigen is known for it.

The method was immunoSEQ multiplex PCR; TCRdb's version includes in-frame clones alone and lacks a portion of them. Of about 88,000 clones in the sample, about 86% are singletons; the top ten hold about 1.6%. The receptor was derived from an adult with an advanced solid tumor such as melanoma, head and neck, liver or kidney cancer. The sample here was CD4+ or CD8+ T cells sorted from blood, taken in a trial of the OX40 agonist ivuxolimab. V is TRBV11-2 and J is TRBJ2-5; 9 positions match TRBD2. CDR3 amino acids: CASSLSGSPFPETQYF. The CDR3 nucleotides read TGTGCCAGCAGCCTTAGCGGGAGCCCCTTCCCCGAGACCCAGTACTTC. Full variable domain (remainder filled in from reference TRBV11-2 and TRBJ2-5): EAGVAQSPRYKIIEKRQSVAFWCNPISGHATLYWYQQILGQGPKLLIQFQNNGVVDDSQLPKDRFSAERLKGVDSTLKIQPAKLEDSAVYLCASSLSGSPFPETQYFGPGTRLLVL.